The clone carrying this TCR beta chain was counted only a few times. Its antigen is currently unknown. Through a sample-barcoded 5' primer and a J-beta primer mix, a second PCR was run for roughly 6 to 12 cycles. Tags on each cDNA molecule came from a template-switch adaptor with 12 random nucleotides. Each CDR3 protein is one row after TCRdb ran MiXCR on the 5' RACE reads. The sample lists fewer than 2,000,000 distinct CDR3 sequences, approximately 32% occurring once. The data were obtained in a study of blood T cells in healthy people across ages. Overall study results and limits: Among T cells, TCR beta diversity per million cells dropped roughly linearly as age rose. Fewer expanded clones and more diversity marked long-lived versus aged donors.

Donor samples were obtained from healthy Caucasian individuals from Russia, aged about 6 to 95. Sequenced: blood. The TCR comes from a woman younger than 45 in good health.

Here the CDR3 DNA reads TGTGCCAGCAGTGCGGGGTCACTCGGGGGAAGTGAAAAACTGTTTTTT. Protein product: CASSAGSLGGSEKLFF. J is TRBJ1-4 and V is TRBV28; possible D gene TRBD1, 5 bases. The germline gives CDR1 MDHEN, CDR2 SYDVKM. This CDR3 is built from 16 residues. Trimming cost V 5 bases and J 7 bases, with 20 bases left between them.